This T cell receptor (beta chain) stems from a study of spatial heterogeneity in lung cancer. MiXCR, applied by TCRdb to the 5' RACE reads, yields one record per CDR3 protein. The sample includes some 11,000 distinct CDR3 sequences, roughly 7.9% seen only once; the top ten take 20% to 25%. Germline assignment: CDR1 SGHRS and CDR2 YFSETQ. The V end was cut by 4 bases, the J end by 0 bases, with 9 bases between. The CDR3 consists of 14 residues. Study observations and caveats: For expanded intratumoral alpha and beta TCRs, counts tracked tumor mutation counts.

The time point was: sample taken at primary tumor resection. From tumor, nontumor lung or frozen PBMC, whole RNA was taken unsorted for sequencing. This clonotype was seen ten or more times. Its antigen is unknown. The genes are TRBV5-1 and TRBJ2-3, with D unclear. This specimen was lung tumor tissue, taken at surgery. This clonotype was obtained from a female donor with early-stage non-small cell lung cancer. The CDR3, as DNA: TGCGCCAGCAGCGTGCCAGCTAGCACAGATACGCAGTATTTT. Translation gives CASSVPASTDTQYF.